The present T cell receptor beta chain was sequenced within a study of blood T cells in healthy people across ages. Overall study results and limits: The diversity estimates, figures obtained from one million T cells, were considered underestimates. Higher diversity and more naive CD4+ cells were features of long-lived donors, compared to aged donors.

Together with a sample-barcoded 5' primer, a J-beta primer mix was included in a second PCR lasting about 7 to 12 cycles. TCRdb reprocessed the 5' RACE reads with MiXCR, giving one entry per CDR3 protein. The repertoire includes some 640,000 distinct CDR3 sequences, around 31% of them detected once, and less than 20% sits in the top ten. This clonotype showed up many times. Antigen specificity is unknown. The people who gave samples were healthy Caucasians from Russia, aged roughly 6 to 90. The sequence was obtained from a woman older than 75 in good health. The source material was blood.

The CDR3 region has the DNA TGCAGCGTGGGGACAGGGGCAGATACGCAGTATTTT. Its protein is CSVGTGADTQYF. The chain is built from TRBV29-1 and TRBJ2-3; 10 bases are shared with TRBD1. V lost 6 bases and J lost 4; bases outside the gene matches: 1. CDR3 length equals 12 residues. CDR1 and CDR2 (germline): SQVTM, ANQGSEA.